This record covers a single TCR beta chain. Antigen: not known. Treatment: AdE1-LMPpoly-expanded autologous EBV-specific T-cell therapy followed by anti-PD-1 nivolumab. Data came from immunoSEQ multiplex PCR; TCRdb stores just in-frame clones and leaves some out. The sample contains about 19,000 clones, more than 70% of which appear only once. The CDR3 totals 16 residues. CDR1 is MNHEY and CDR2 is SMNVEV in the germline V gene (reference sequence). V was pared by 3 bases and J by 3 bases, with 17 bases between. This sample is drawn from a study of EBV T-cell therapy then PD-1 blockade in nasopharyngeal carcinoma.

The clonotype originates from a man aged 35 to 55 with nasopharyngeal carcinoma. The chain is built from TRBV27 and TRBJ1-1; the D is unclear. This specimen consisted of CD8+ T cells from blood, obtained at roughly day 35 from a patient whose treatment included autologous EBV-specific T cells and nivolumab. In nucleotides, the CDR3 is TGTGCCAGCAGTTTTAGCGAGGGCAGTGGTGACACTGAAGCTTTCTTT. This sequence encodes CASSFSEGSGDTEAFF.